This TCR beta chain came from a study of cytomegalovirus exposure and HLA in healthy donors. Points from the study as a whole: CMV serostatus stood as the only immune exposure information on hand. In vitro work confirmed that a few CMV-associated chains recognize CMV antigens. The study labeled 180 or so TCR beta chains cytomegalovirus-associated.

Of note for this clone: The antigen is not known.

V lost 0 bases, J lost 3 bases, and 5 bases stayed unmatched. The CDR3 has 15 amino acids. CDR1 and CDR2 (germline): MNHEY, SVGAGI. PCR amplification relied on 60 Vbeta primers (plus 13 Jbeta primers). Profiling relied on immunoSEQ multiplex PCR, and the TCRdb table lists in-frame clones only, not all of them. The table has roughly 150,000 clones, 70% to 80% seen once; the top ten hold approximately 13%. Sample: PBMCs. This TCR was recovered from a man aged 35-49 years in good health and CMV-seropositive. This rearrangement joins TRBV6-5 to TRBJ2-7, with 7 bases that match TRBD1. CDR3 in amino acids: CASSYSNQGDYEQYF. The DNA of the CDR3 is TGTGCCAGCAGTTACTCGAATCAGGGGGACTACGAGCAGTACTTC.